One and the same sample provided the 20 T cell receptor beta chains below, sequenced in a study of blood T cells in healthy people across ages. Primed by a sample-barcoded 5' primer and a J-beta primer mix, a second PCR proceeded for roughly 7 to 11 cycles. A single record per CDR3 protein comes from TCRdb applying MiXCR to the 5' RACE reads. The table has approximately 1,700,000 distinct CDR3 sequences, around 40% seen once. The specimen sequenced was blood. Receptors originate from a human donor in good health.

This clonotype was detected only a few times. J is TRBJ2-1 and V is TRBV20-1, with TRBD2 identical over 11 bases. The V gene end was trimmed by 6 bases and the J gene end by 5 bases; junction bases not matched to a gene: 6. The germline V gene encodes CDR1 DFQATT and CDR2 SNEGSKA (reference sequence). The CDR3 sequence is 14 residues long. CDR3 in amino acids: CSATGTSGHNEQFF. The CDR3, as DNA: TGCAGTGCAACCGGGACTAGCGGCCACAATGAGCAGTTCTTC.

A few counts support this clonotype. This rearrangement joins TRBV2 to TRBJ2-1; D tentatively fits TRBD1 or TRBD2 (5 bases each). The germline V and J ends were trimmed by 7 bases and 0 bases, with 10 bases remaining between them. The CDR3 spans 14 residues. CDR1 and CDR2 from the germline V gene are SNHLY and FYNNEI. CDR3 in amino acids: CASNLGDSYNEQFF. The CDR3, as DNA: TGTGCCAGCAATTTGGGGGACTCCTACAATGAGCAGTTCTTC.

This chain links TRBV6-6 with TRBJ2-7; no definite D call. V lost 5 bases to trimming and J lost 1 base, with 18 bases between them. Germline V gene lookup returns CDR1 MNHNY and CDR2 SVGAGI (reference sequence). This CDR3 comprises 16 residues. CDR3: CASSTAPGYTSYEQYF. CDR3 DNA sequence: TGTGCCAGCAGTACCGCTCCCGGCTACACTTCCTACGAGCAGTACTTC.

V gene TRBV13 combines with J gene TRBJ2-3, with 9 bases identical to TRBD2. The junction had 6 bases not matched to a gene; V was cut back by 3 bases and J by 11 bases. CDR1 and CDR2 from the germline V gene are PRHDT and FYEKMQ (reference sequence). The CDR3 is 13 residues long. This CDR3 is CASSFASSGKQYF. In DNA, the CDR3 is TGTGCCAGCAGCTTTGCCTCTAGCGGGAAGCAGTATTTT.

This clonotype was seen ten or more times. The chain joins TRBV4-2 to TRBJ2-6, with D possibly matching TRBD1 (6 bases). Per germline, CDR1 LGHNA and CDR2 YNFKEQ. The CDR3 loop spans 16 amino acids. V dropped 0 bases and J dropped 2 bases, with 8 bases sitting between them. CDR3 protein: CASSQEPGAGANVLTF. CDR3 bases: TGTGCCAGCAGCCAAGAACCAGGGGCTGGGGCCAACGTCCTGACTTTC.

This clonotype was observed a few times. The chain combines TRBV5-1 with TRBJ1-2, with 10 bases aligning to TRBD1. Germline assignment: CDR1 SGHRS and CDR2 YFSETQ. CDR3 length equals 17 residues. J was trimmed by 0 bases and V by 5 bases; bases with no gene match: 10. The CDR3: CASSPRGQGPSNYGYTF. The CDR3 DNA follows: TGCGCCAGCAGTCCTCGGGGACAGGGGCCGTCTAACTATGGCTACACCTTC. Full variable domain (rest looked up from reference TRBV5-1 and TRBJ1-2): KAGVTQTPRYLIKTRGQQVTLSCSPISGHRSVSWYQQTPGQGLQFLFEYFSETQRNKGNFPGRFSGRQFSNSRSEMNVSTLELGDSALYLCASSPRGQGPSNYGYTFGSGTRLTVV.

The chain links TRBV12-3 or TRBV12-4 to TRBJ2-1; D not resolved. This CDR3 is 14 amino acids long. The V end was cut by 5 bases, the J end by 8 bases, with 16 bases between. The CDR3 sequence is CASSLTRATDEQFF. In DNA, the CDR3 is TGTGCCAGCAGTCTCACCCGGGCTACAGATGAGCAGTTCTTC.

This clonotype occurred a few times. This chain joins TRBV20-1 and TRBJ2-1, with D possibly TRBD1 on 6 matching bases. The CDR3 has 17 amino acids. V was cut by 0 bases and J by 4 bases, with 19 bases left in between. Per germline, CDR1 DFQATT and CDR2 SNEGSKA (reference sequence). In DNA form, the CDR3 reads TGCAGTGCTAGAGATATCCTCGGCCGAGGGGGATACAATGAGCAGTTCTTC. It translates to CSARDILGRGGYNEQFF.

The chain carries TRBV3-1 and TRBJ2-7; tentatively, D is TRBD2 (5 bases). Germline V gives CDR1 LGHDT, CDR2 YNNKEL (reference sequence). Between the trimmed V and J ends, which lost 2 bases and 9 bases, there was a span of 17 bases. This CDR3 is 14 amino acids long. The DNA of the CDR3 is TGTGCCAGCAGCCAATCAAGGGTCACCGGAGGGCAGTACTTC. Protein: CASSQSRVTGGQYF.

The chain recombines TRBV30 with TRBJ1-2; a possible D gene is TRBD1 (5 bases). The CDR3 covers 17 residues. V was clipped by 1 base and J by 7 bases, with 25 bases between them. The germline V gene has CDR1 GTSNPN and CDR2 SVGIG (reference sequence). CDR3 amino acids: CAWSGTMTGTGRAGYTF. CDR3 nucleotide sequence: TGTGCCTGGAGTGGAACCATGACCGGGACGGGACGGGCTGGCTACACCTTC.

This clonotype was seen a few times. The CDR3 sequence: CASSQGGATNEKLFF. CDR3 nucleotide sequence: TGCGCCAGCAGCCAGGGGGGTGCAACTAATGAAAAACTGTTTTTT. The gene calls are TRBV4-1 and TRBJ1-4, with D perhaps matching TRBD1 (5 bases). The germline V gene encodes CDR1 MGHRA and CDR2 YSYEKL. The CDR3 is 15 amino acids. V lost 3 bases and J lost 0, with 8 bases in between.

This clonotype occurred a few times. The V gene is TRBV15, the J gene TRBJ2-3, with a tentative D call TRBD1 (5 bases). V lost 5 bases and J lost 2, with 14 bases in between. CDR1 is LNHNV and CDR2 is YYDKDF in the germline V gene (reference sequence). The CDR3 runs to 15 residues. The CDR3 nucleotides read TGTGCCACCAGCGGACACAGGAGATACACAGATACGCAGTATTTT. Its protein is CATSGHRRYTDTQYF.

This clonotype showed up just a few times. The chain joins TRBV5-1 to TRBJ2-5; 7 bases are a match to TRBD1. From germline, CDR1 is SGHRS and CDR2 YFSETQ. Germline trimming cut 4 bases from V and 9 bases from J; bases unmatched to any gene: 12. The CDR3 spans 14 residues. CDR3 DNA: TGCGCCAGCAGCCTCCTGGACAGGAGAGGTGCCCAGTACTTC. The encoded protein is CASSLLDRRGAQYF.

The V call is TRBV30, the J call TRBJ1-2; D is ambiguous. CDR1 is GTSNPN, CDR2 SVGIG, per germline (reference sequence). Trimming removed 1 base from V and 1 base from J, with 1 base in between. The CDR3 consists of 11 residues. CDR3 sequence: CAWSGNYGYTF. The CDR3 DNA follows: TGTGCCTGGAGTGGTAACTATGGCTACACCTTC.

J is TRBJ2-7 and V is TRBV29-1; TRBD1 might be the D (6 bases). CDR3 size: 13 residues. V lost 5 bases to trimming and J lost 1 base, with 12 bases between them. Germline loops: CDR1 SQVTM, CDR2 ANQGSEA. The CDR3 spells CSVFRGPSYEQYF. The CDR3 coding sequence is TGCAGCGTTTTCAGGGGACCATCCTACGAGCAGTACTTC.

This clonotype was seen only a few times. The chain combines TRBV12-3 or TRBV12-4 with TRBJ1-5; the D gene is possibly TRBD1 (5 bases). Trimming shortened V by 2 bases and J by 4 bases, and 15 bases separated the two germline ends. The CDR3 is 16 amino acids. CDR3 in amino acids: CASSLSYPGGNQPQHF. In DNA, the CDR3 is TGTGCCAGCAGTTTAAGTTACCCCGGGGGGAATCAGCCCCAGCATTTT.

The sample holds a few counts of this clonotype. The chain carries TRBV11-2 and TRBJ2-5; TRBD2 might be the D (6 bases). V lost 1 base, J lost 5 bases, and 14 bases lay in between. The CDR3 spans 15 residues. Germline CDR1 and CDR2: SGHAT and FQNNGV. The CDR3 loop reads CASSLATGDVETQYF. For the CDR3, the DNA is TGTGCCAGCAGCTTAGCCACGGGGGATGTGGAGACCCAGTACTTC.

J is TRBJ2-1 and V is TRBV7-6, with D perhaps matching TRBD2 (6 bases). The CDR3 contains 15 residues. Germline assignment: CDR1 SGHVS and CDR2 FNYEAQ. Between the trimmed V and J ends, which lost 2 bases and 2 bases, there was a span of 10 bases. CDR3 sequence: CASSLFGGAYNEQFF. CDR3 sequence (DNA): TGTGCCAGCAGCTTATTCGGGGGTGCCTACAATGAGCAGTTCTTC.

This clonotype showed up just once. V usage is TRBV12-3 or TRBV12-4 and J usage is TRBJ2-5; D may be TRBD1 (5 bases). The J call may be in error: the DNA end matches TRBJ2-7 better. This CDR3 is 14 amino acids long. The CDR3: CASSLYSGRDEQYF. As DNA, the CDR3 is TGTGCCAGCAGTTTATATTCGGGCAGGGACGAGCAGTACTTC.

The gene calls are TRBV11-2 and TRBJ2-1, with a tentative D call TRBD1 (5 bases). The CDR3 is 14 amino acids. Trimming took off 2 bases at V and 8 bases at J, with 13 bases between the two ends. The germline V gene encodes CDR1 SGHAT and CDR2 FQNNGV. CDR3 residues: CASSLFSGLDEQFF. The CDR3 bases are TGTGCCAGCAGCTTATTTTCAGGGTTGGATGAGCAGTTCTTC.